This passage covers 29 T cell receptor beta chains from one sample sequenced in a study of T cells after posttransplantation cyclophosphamide. Busulfan-fludarabine conditioning, marrow transplant, and cyclophosphamide on days +3 and +4 were administered. Assay used: immunoSEQ multiplex PCR; TCRdb lists only in-frame clones, some missing. The sample lists approximately 19,000 clones; around 90% were seen once. Sequencing used PBMCs, obtained after allogeneic stem cell transplant with posttransplant cyclophosphamide. The receptors derive from a female patient between 35 and 55 years old who received an allogeneic stem cell transplant from a related donor, was CMV-positive, and had no GVHD. Some T cells may originate from the graft donor.

The chain employs TRBV27 and TRBJ1-5, with 7 bases matching TRBD1. The junction had 7 bases not matched to a gene; V was cut back by 4 bases and J by 7 bases. This CDR3 contains 14 residues. Germline V gene data show CDR1 as MNHEY and CDR2 as SMNVEV (reference sequence). In DNA form, the CDR3 reads TGTGCCAGCAGTTCCAGACAGGGCCGGCAGCCCCAGCATTTT. Its translation: CASSSRQGRQPQHF.

The rearrangement joins TRBV28 to TRBJ2-7; 11 nucleotides line up with TRBD2. The CDR3 is 14 residues long. Germline V gene data show CDR1 as MDHEN and CDR2 as SYDVKM. V lost 5 bases and J lost 7; bases outside the gene matches: 7. Here the CDR3 reads CASSISGRVWEQYF. The CDR3, as DNA: TGTGCCAGCAGTATTAGCGGGAGGGTATGGGAGCAGTACTTC. The complete variable domain, with remaining parts taken from reference TRBV28 and TRBJ2-7, reads DVKVTQSSRYLVKRTGEKVFLECVQDMDHENMFWYRQDPGLGLRLIYFSYDVKMKEKGDIPEGYSVSREKKERFSLILESASTNQTSMYLCASSISGRVWEQYFGPGTRLTVT.

This chain connects TRBV27 to TRBJ1-2; TRBD1 aligns across 8 bases. The length of the CDR3 is 15 residues. The germline V gene encodes CDR1 MNHEY and CDR2 SMNVEV (reference sequence). The ends lost 2 bases at V and 4 bases at J; junction bases unmatched: 6. Written as DNA, the CDR3 is TGTGCCAGCAGTTTAGGACAGGGCGATATCTATGGCTACACCTTC. Amino acid sequence: CASSLGQGDIYGYTF.

The chain uses TRBV11-3 and TRBJ2-3; 8 bases agree with TRBD1. Germline CDR1 is SGHNT and CDR2 is YENEEA. This CDR3 is 17 amino acids long. V lost 1 base, J lost 0 bases, and 6 bases stayed unmatched. CDR3 sequence: CASSLVTGTGSTDTQYF. CDR3 DNA sequence: TGTGCCAGCAGCTTAGTGACTGGGACAGGTAGCACAGATACGCAGTATTTT.

CDR3 nucleotides: TGTGCCAGCAGCTCCGGGTCAAGTGGGCAGTTCTTC. It translates to CASSSGSSGQFF. The chain carries TRBV5-6 and TRBJ2-1, with no clear D. This CDR3 is built from 12 residues. V dropped 3 bases and J dropped 12 bases, with 13 bases sitting between them. Germline lookup yields CDR1 SGHDT and CDR2 YYEEEE.

This clone showed up just once. The chain recombines TRBV6-1 with TRBJ1-1, with TRBD1 matching 7 bases. The CDR3 extends over 13 amino acids. The V gene's germline CDR1 is MNHNS and CDR2 SASEGT. After removal of 2 bases from V and 7 bases from J, the junction contained 4 bases not matched to a gene. CDR3 sequence: CASSETGVREAFF. In nucleotides, the CDR3 is TGTGCCAGCAGTGAAACAGGGGTTCGTGAAGCTTTCTTT.

This clone has a single count. The chain links TRBV13 to TRBJ1-3, with TRBD1 identical over 8 bases. The V and J ends lost 3 bases and 4 bases, in that order; junction bases with no gene match: 2. Germline V gives CDR1 PRHDT, CDR2 FYEKMQ (reference sequence). The CDR3 sequence is 14 residues long. Here the CDR3 reads CASSLTGAGNTIYF. CDR3 nucleotide sequence: TGTGCCAGCAGCTTGACAGGGGCCGGAAACACCATATATTTT.

J is TRBJ1-1 and V is TRBV5-1; D might be TRBD1 (5 bases). The CDR3 totals 14 residues. Trimming took 4 bases from V and 4 from J, leaving 14 bases between them. From germline, CDR1 is SGHRS and CDR2 YFSETQ. DNA of the CDR3: TGCGCCAGCAGCCTACACGCAGGGCCCACTGAAGCTTTCTTT. It codes for CASSLHAGPTEAFF.

The gene calls are TRBV25-1 and TRBJ1-5; 8 nucleotides match TRBD1. The CDR3 spans 16 residues. Germline V gene lookup returns CDR1 MGHDK and CDR2 SYGVNS. V dropped 2 bases and J dropped 3; count of bases not matched to a gene: 6. The CDR3 region is CASSEGQGTINQPQHF. CDR3 DNA: TGTGCCAGCAGTGAAGGACAGGGAACCATCAATCAGCCCCAGCATTTT.

The CDR3 region is CASSLGLAGGYEQYF. Written as DNA, the CDR3 is TGTGCCAGCAGCCTAGGACTAGCGGGAGGGTACGAGCAGTACTTC. The rearrangement joins TRBV9 to TRBJ2-7, with TRBD2 matching 15 bases. After removal of 4 bases from V and 4 bases from J, the junction contained 3 bases not matched to a gene. This CDR3 has 15 residues. Germline CDR1 is SGDLS and CDR2 is YYNGEE.

V usage is TRBV29-1 and J usage is TRBJ2-5; 8 bases fit TRBD2. Judging by the DNA end, TRBJ2-7 fits better; the J call may be wrong. The CDR3 has 14 amino acids. In germline, CDR1 is SQVTM, CDR2 ANQGSEA. The CDR3 reads CSVEGSGTPYEQYF. For the CDR3, the DNA is TGCAGCGTCGAGGGTAGCGGGACTCCCTACGAGCAGTACTTC.

The chain combines TRBV5-1 with TRBJ2-7; 7 bases are shared with TRBD1. The CDR3 sequence is 19 residues long. Germline CDR1 SGHRS, CDR2 YFSETQ. The trim removed 7 bases at V and 5 bases at J, leaving 27 bases unmatched. The CDR3 region is CASFLARGKNRDRSDEQYF. The CDR3 DNA follows: TGCGCCAGCTTCCTTGCAAGGGGAAAAAATCGGGACAGAAGCGACGAGCAGTACTTC. Combining the CDR3 with reference TRBV5-1 and TRBJ2-7 gives the whole variable domain KAGVTQTPRYLIKTRGQQVTLSCSPISGHRSVSWYQQTPGQGLQFLFEYFSETQRNKGNFPGRFSGRQFSNSRSEMNVSTLELGDSALYLCASFLARGKNRDRSDEQYFGPGTRLTVT.

The chain employs TRBV19 and TRBJ2-3; 9 bases are a match to TRBD1. Germline V gives CDR1 LNHDA, CDR2 SQIVND (reference sequence). Trimming removed 4 bases from V and 1 base from J; junction bases left unmatched: 3. The CDR3 has 15 amino acids. As DNA, the CDR3 is TGTGCCAGTAGTACCCGGACAGGGGGCACAGATACGCAGTATTTT. Translating it yields CASSTRTGGTDTQYF.

The V call is TRBV19, the J call TRBJ2-1, with 9 positions matching TRBD2. This CDR3 is 16 amino acids long. From germline, CDR1 is LNHDA and CDR2 SQIVND (reference sequence). The V segment lost 10 bases and the J segment 9 bases; nucleotides outside the gene matches: 19. CDR3 amino acids: CATRPSHVAGVTEQFF. As DNA, the CDR3 is TGTGCCACCCGACCTTCTCACGTAGCGGGAGTTACTGAGCAGTTCTTC.

This sequence joins TRBV5-6 and TRBJ1-3, with 11 bases matching TRBD1. This CDR3 contains 17 residues. From germline, CDR1 is SGHDT and CDR2 YYEEEE. With 4 bases clipped from V and 5 bases from J, the junction kept 11 bases outside the gene matches. The CDR3 loop is CASSPPRTGGQRNTIYF. The CDR3 region has the DNA TGTGCCAGCAGCCCCCCCCGGACAGGGGGCCAAAGAAACACCATATATTTT.

The chain has TRBV7-2 and TRBJ2-1; 11 nucleotides align to TRBD2. V lost 1 base to trimming and J lost 9 bases; unmatched junction nucleotides: 5. The CDR3 consists of 15 residues. Germline V gives CDR1 SGHTA, CDR2 FQGNSA. CDR3 region: CASSLGLAGGGEQFF. The CDR3, as DNA: TGTGCCAGCAGCTTAGGGCTAGCGGGAGGTGGTGAGCAGTTCTTC.

The chain couples TRBV9 to TRBJ2-2; 8 nucleotides match TRBD2. CDR3 length: 15 amino acids. Unmatched junction bases numbered 4, after V lost 2 bases and J lost 4 bases. The germline CDR1 and CDR2 sequences are SGDLS and YYNGEE. CDR3 region: CASSVVAGSTGELFF. As DNA, the CDR3 is TGTGCCAGCAGCGTGGTAGCGGGATCCACCGGGGAGCTGTTTTTT.

The CDR3 is CASTAREANYGYTF. CDR3 bases: TGTGCCAGCACCGCACGGGAGGCTAACTATGGCTACACCTTC. The chain couples TRBV2 to TRBJ1-2; the D is unclear. Germline V gene lookup returns CDR1 SNHLY and CDR2 FYNNEI. This CDR3 comprises 14 residues. V was cut by 7 bases and J by 0 bases, with 12 bases left in between.

The genes are TRBV14 and TRBJ1-5, with a tentative D call TRBD1 (6 bases). Germline CDR1 reads SGHDN; CDR2 reads FVKESK. With 6 bases removed from V and 6 bases from J, the gap between germline ends came to 9 bases. The CDR3 sequence is 12 residues long. The CDR3 DNA follows: TGTGCCAGCAGTCTAGGGGGTCAGCCCCAGCATTTT. Amino acids: CASSLGGQPQHF.

CDR3 nucleotide sequence: TGTGCCAGCAGCGTAGCAGCGGGAGGGCCAACCTACGAGCAGTACTTC. It translates to CASSVAAGGPTYEQYF. The chain recombines TRBV9 with TRBJ2-7, with 10 bases matching TRBD2. The CDR3 consists of 16 residues. Germline loops: CDR1 SGDLS, CDR2 YYNGEE. The J segment lost 2 bases and the V segment lost 0 bases, leaving 5 bases of the junction unmatched.

This chain connects TRBV4-3 to TRBJ2-7; 7 bases map to TRBD2. The CDR3 runs 12 residues. The germline CDR1 and CDR2 sequences are LGHNA and YSLEER. The V segment lost 4 bases and the J segment 4 bases; nucleotides outside the gene matches: 1. The CDR3 region has the DNA TGCGCCAGCAGCCGGGGGGGGTACGAGCAGTACTTC. Translated: CASSRGGYEQYF.

The chain couples TRBV28 to TRBJ1-2; 7 bases match TRBD1. V trimming: 5 bases; J trimming: 4 bases; junction bases outside the gene matches: 10. Per germline, CDR1 MDHEN and CDR2 SYDVKM. The CDR3 runs to 15 residues. This chain's CDR3 is CASSARGTASYGYTF. CDR3 nucleotide sequence: TGTGCCAGCAGTGCGAGAGGGACAGCATCCTATGGCTACACCTTC.

This clone showed up just once. The chain links TRBV18 to TRBJ2-5; D not certain. Per the germline V gene, CDR1 is KGHSH and CDR2 is LQKENI. With 7 bases removed from V and 1 base from J, the gap between germline ends came to 10 bases. The CDR3 runs 13 residues. CDR3: CASLDWSQETQYF. The CDR3, as DNA: TGTGCCAGCTTAGACTGGTCCCAAGAGACCCAGTACTTC.

This chain connects TRBV9 to TRBJ1-4, with 9 bases aligning to TRBD1. Germline V gene sequence: CDR1 SGDLS, CDR2 YYNGEE. The V and J ends lost 3 bases and 5 bases, in that order; junction bases with no gene match: 5. There are 15 residues in the CDR3. DNA for the CDR3: TGTGCCAGCAGCGGACCCGGGACAGGGAATGAAAAACTGTTTTTT. Translation: CASSGPGTGNEKLFF.

The sample holds a few counts of this clone. The chain couples TRBV10-2 to TRBJ1-3; D may be TRBD1 (6 bases). The CDR3 is 14 residues long. V lost 6 bases and J 0 bases, leaving 9 bases between the germline ends. Germline loops: CDR1 WSHSY, CDR2 SAAADI. The CDR3 coding sequence is TGCGCCAGCAGGACAGGTTCCTCTGGAAACACCATATATTTT. Protein product: CASRTGSSGNTIYF.

The chain is built from TRBV18 and TRBJ2-2; tentative D call: TRBD2 (5 bases). The V and J ends lost 4 bases and 9 bases respectively, with 15 bases between them. The CDR3 totals 14 residues. The V gene's germline CDR1 is KGHSH and CDR2 LQKENI. CDR3 amino acids: CASSLLYSAWELFF. In DNA, the CDR3 is TGTGCCAGCTCACTTCTTTATAGCGCCTGGGAGCTGTTTTTT.

V is TRBV29-1 and J is TRBJ2-7; 8 positions match TRBD2. J was trimmed by 2 bases and V by 6 bases; bases with no gene match: 9. Germline CDR1 and CDR2: SQVTM and ANQGSEA. The CDR3 sequence is 14 residues long. CDR3 protein: CSVEGSGTPYEQYF. As DNA, the CDR3 is TGCAGCGTCGAGGGTAGCGGGACTCCCTACGAGCAGTACTTC.

The chain combines TRBV10-3 with TRBJ2-6; 10 positions match TRBD2. The germline V gene encodes CDR1 ENHRY and CDR2 SYGVKD. V trimming: 5 bases; J trimming: 0 bases; junction bases outside the gene matches: 7. The CDR3 contains 18 residues. The CDR3 here is CAISTSGRGSSGANVLTF. Written as DNA, the CDR3 is TGTGCCATCAGTACGAGCGGGAGGGGGAGCTCTGGGGCCAACGTCCTGACTTTC.

This clone showed up just a few times. This chain connects TRBV5-1 to TRBJ2-1; tentative D call: TRBD2 (5 bases). The CDR3 loop spans 15 amino acids. Germline V gene lookup returns CDR1 SGHRS and CDR2 YFSETQ. V lost 7 bases to trimming and J lost 4 bases, with 18 bases between them. The CDR3 protein is CASQLEGGQYNEQFF. The DNA of the CDR3 is TGCGCCAGCCAGCTTGAGGGCGGGCAATACAATGAGCAGTTCTTC.